The sample holds many counts of the clone carrying this T cell receptor beta chain. Its target is not known. These data come from a study of T cell repertoires in cytomegalovirus infection. Overall study: A matching HLA type, together with CMV infection, was signaled by public TCR beta signatures.

General study points: Using cumulative public TCR beta family frequency, the authors identified those who carried CMV together with the relevant HLA. The ex vivo response was dominated by HLA-C-restricted CMV-specific TCR beta clonotypes.

Per germline, CDR1 SGHTA and CDR2 FQGNSA. The CDR3 covers 18 residues. V lost 6 bases and J lost 0, with 18 bases in between. One entry per CDR3 protein, called by TCRdb with MiXCR from the reads. This table has tens of thousands of distinct CDR3 sequences, 4% appearing once. This chain joins TRBV7-2 and TRBJ1-6; D unresolved. Sequencing input: PBMCs. The clonotype originates from a human donor in good health (CMV status not recorded). Some clones in this sample may be carry-over from other donors' samples. The CDR3 protein is CASSFWTQVFSYNSPLHF. The CDR3 DNA sequence: TGTGCCAGCAGTTTTTGGACGCAGGTGTTCTCCTATAATTCACCCCTCCACTTT. Complete variable domain (other parts from reference TRBV7-2 and TRBJ1-6): GAGVSQSPSNKVTEKGKDVELRCDPISGHTALYWYRQSLGQGLEFLIYFQGNSAPDKSGLPSDRFSAERTGGSVSTLTIQRTQQEDSAVYLCASSFWTQVFSYNSPLHFGNGTRLTVT.